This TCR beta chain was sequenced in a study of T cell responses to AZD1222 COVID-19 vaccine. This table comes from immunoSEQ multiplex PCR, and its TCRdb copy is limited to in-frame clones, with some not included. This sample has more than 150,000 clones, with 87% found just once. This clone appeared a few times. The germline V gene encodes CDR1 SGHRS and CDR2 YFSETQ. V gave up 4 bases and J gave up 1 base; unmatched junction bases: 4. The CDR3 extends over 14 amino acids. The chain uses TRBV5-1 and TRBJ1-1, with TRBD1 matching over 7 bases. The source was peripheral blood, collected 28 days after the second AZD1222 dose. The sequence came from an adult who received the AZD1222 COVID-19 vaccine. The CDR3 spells CASSLQGQNTEAFF. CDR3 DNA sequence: TGCGCCAGCAGCCTACAGGGGCAGAACACTGAAGCTTTCTTT. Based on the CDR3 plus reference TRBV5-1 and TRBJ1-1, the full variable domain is KAGVTQTPRYLIKTRGQQVTLSCSPISGHRSVSWYQQTPGQGLQFLFEYFSETQRNKGNFPGRFSGRQFSNSRSEMNVSTLELGDSALYLCASSLQGQNTEAFFGQGTRLTVV.